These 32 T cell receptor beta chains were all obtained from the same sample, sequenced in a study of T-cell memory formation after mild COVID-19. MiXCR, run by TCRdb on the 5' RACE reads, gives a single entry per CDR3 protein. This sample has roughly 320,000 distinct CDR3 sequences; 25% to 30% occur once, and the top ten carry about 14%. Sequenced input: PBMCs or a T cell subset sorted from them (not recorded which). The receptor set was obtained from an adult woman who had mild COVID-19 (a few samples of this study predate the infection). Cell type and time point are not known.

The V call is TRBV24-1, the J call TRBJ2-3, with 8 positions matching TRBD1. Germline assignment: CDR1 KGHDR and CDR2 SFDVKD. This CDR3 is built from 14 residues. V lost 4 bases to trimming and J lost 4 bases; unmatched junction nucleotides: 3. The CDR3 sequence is CATSDRGRADTQYF. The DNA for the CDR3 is TGTGCCACCAGTGACAGGGGGCGCGCAGATACGCAGTATTTT.

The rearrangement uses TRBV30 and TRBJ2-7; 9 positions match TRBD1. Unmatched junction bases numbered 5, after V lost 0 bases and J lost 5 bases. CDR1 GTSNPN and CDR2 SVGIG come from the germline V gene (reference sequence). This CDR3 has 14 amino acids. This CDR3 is CAWSVLGTGNEQYF. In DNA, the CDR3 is TGTGCCTGGAGTGTACTAGGGACAGGGAACGAGCAGTACTTC.

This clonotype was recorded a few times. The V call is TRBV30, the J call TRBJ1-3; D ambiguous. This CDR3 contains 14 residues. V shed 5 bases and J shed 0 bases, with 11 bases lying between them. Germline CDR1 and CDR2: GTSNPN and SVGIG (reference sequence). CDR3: CAWDKGYSGNTIYF. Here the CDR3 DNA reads TGTGCCTGGGATAAGGGATACTCTGGAAACACCATATATTTT.

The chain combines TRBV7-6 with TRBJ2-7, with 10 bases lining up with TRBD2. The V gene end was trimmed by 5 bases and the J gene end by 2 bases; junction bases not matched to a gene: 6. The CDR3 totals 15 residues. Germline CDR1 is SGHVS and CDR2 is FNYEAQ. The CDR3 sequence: CASSPRTSGPYEQYF. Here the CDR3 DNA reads TGTGCCAGCAGCCCACGGACTAGCGGTCCCTACGAGCAGTACTTC.

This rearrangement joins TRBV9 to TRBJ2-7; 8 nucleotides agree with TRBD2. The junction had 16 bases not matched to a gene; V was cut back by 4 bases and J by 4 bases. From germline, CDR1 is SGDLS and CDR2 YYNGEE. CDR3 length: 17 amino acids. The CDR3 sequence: CASSPSPGGVAGYEQYF. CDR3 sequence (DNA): TGTGCCAGCAGCCCTTCCCCCGGGGGGGTAGCGGGGTACGAGCAGTACTTC.

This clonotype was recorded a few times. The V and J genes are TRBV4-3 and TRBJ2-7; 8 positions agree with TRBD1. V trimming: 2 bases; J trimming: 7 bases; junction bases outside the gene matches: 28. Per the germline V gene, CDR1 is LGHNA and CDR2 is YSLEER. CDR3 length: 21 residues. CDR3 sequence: CASSQPSDRRTGRVALFEQYF. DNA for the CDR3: TGCGCCAGCAGCCAACCTAGCGACCGACGGACAGGGCGCGTGGCTTTATTTGAGCAGTACTTC.

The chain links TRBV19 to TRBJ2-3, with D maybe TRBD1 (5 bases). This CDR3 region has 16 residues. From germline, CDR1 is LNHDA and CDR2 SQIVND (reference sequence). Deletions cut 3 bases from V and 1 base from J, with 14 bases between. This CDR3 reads CASSMSRVFGTDTQYF. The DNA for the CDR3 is TGTGCCAGTAGTATGTCCAGGGTTTTTGGCACAGATACGCAGTATTTT. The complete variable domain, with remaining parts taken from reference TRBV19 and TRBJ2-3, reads DGGITQSPKYLFRKEGQNVTLSCEQNLNHDAMYWYRQDPGQGLRLIYYSQIVNDFQKGDIAEGYSVSREKKESFPLTVTSAQKNPTAFYLCASSMSRVFGTDTQYFGPGTRLTVL.

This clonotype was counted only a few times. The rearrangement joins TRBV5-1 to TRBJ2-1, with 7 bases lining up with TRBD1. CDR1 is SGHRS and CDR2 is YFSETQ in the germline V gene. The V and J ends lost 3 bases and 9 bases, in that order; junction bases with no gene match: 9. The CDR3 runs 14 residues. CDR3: CASSSTGSTTEQFF. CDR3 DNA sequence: TGCGCCAGCAGCTCGACAGGGTCGACTACTGAGCAGTTCTTC.

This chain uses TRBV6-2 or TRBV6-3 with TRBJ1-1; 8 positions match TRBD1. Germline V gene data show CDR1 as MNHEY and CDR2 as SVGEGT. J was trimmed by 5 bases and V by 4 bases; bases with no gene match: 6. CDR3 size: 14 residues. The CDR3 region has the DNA TGTGCCAGCAGTTCCCCAGGACAGGGAACTGAAGCTTTCTTT. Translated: CASSSPGQGTEAFF.

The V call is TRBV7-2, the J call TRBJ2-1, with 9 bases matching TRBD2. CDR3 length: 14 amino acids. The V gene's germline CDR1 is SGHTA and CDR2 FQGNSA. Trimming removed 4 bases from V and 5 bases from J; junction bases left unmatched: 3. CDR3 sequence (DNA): TGTGCCAGCAGCTGGGTAGCGGGGGACAATGAGCAGTTCTTC. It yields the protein CASSWVAGDNEQFF.

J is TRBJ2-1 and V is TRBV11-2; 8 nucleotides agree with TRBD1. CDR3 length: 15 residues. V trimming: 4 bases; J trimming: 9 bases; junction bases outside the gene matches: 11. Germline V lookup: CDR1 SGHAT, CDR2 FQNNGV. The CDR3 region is CASSSSDRGDTEQFF. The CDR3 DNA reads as TGTGCCAGCAGCTCCTCCGACAGGGGTGATACTGAGCAGTTCTTC.

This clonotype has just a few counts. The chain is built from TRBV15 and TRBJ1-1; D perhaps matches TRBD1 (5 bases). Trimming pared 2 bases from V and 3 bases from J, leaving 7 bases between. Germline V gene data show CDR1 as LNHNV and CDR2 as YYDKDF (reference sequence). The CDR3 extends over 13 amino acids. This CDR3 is CATSRKGDTEAFF. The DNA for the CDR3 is TGTGCCACCAGCAGAAAAGGGGACACTGAAGCTTTCTTT.

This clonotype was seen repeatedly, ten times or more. CDR3 in DNA: TGTGCCTGGAGGCTCAACAGGGGATATGGTGGAAACACCATATATTTT. Translated: CAWRLNRGYGGNTIYF. The rearrangement uses TRBV30 and TRBJ1-3; the match to TRBD1 covers 7 bases. This CDR3 region has 16 residues. V lost 3 bases to trimming and J lost 3 bases; unmatched junction nucleotides: 11. Germline CDR1 and CDR2: GTSNPN and SVGIG (reference sequence).

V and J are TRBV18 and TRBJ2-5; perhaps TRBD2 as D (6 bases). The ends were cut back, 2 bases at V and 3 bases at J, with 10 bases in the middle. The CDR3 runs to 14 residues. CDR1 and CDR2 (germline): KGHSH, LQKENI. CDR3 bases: TGTGCCAGCTCACCAGGGACTTCAAAAGAGACCCAGTACTTC. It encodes CASSPGTSKETQYF.

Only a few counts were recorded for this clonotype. CDR3 in amino acids: CASRLTSGLGDTQYF. CDR3 DNA: TGTGCCAGTAGACTGACTAGCGGGTTGGGAGATACGCAGTATTTT. The chain recombines TRBV19 with TRBJ2-3, with 10 positions matching TRBD2. The V segment lost 6 bases and the J segment 5 bases; nucleotides outside the gene matches: 8. Per the germline V gene, CDR1 is LNHDA and CDR2 is SQIVND (reference sequence). This CDR3 is built from 15 residues.

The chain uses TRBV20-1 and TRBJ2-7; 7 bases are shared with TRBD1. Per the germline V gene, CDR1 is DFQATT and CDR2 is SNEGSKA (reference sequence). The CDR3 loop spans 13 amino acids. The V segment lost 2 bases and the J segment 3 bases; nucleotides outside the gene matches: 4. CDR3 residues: CSARTGVGYEQYF. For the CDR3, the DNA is TGCAGTGCTAGAACAGGGGTCGGCTACGAGCAGTACTTC.

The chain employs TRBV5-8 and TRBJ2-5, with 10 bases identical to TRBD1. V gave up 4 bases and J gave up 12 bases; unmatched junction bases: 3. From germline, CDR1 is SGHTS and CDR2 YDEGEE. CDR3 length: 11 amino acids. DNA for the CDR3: TGTGCCAGCAGCGAGGACAGGGGGGAGTACTTC. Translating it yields CASSEDRGEYF.

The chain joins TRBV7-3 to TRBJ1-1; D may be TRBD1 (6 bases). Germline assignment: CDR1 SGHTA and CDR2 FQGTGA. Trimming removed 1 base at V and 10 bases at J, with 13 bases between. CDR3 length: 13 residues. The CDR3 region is CASSLSVQGRAFF. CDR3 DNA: TGTGCCAGCAGCTTAAGCGTACAGGGAAGAGCTTTCTTT.

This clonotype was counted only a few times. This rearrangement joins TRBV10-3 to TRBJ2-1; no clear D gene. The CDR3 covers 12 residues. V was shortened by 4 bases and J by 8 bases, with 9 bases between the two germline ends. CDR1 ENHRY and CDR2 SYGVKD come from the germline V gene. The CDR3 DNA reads TGTGCCATCAGTGCACATGGGGATGAGCAGTTCTTC. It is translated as CAISAHGDEQFF.

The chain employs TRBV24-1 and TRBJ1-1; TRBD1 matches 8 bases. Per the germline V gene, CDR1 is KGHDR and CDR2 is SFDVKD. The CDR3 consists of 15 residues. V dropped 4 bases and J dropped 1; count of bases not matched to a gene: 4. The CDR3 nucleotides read TGTGCCACCAGTGACGGGACAGGTTGGAACACTGAAGCTTTCTTT. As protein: CATSDGTGWNTEAFF.

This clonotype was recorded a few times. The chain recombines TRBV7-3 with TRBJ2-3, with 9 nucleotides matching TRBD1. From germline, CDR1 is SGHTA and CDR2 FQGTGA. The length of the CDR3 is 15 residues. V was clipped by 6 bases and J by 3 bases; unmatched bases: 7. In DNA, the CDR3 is TGTGCCAGCAGTTTAGGGACAGGGAGGACAGATACGCAGTATTTT. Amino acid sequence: CASSLGTGRTDTQYF. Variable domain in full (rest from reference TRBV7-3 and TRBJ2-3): GAGVSQTPSNKVTEKGKYVELRCDPISGHTALYWYRQSLGQGPEFLIYFQGTGAADDSGLPNDRFFAVRPEGSVSTLKIQRTERGDSAVYLCASSLGTGRTDTQYFGPGTRLTVL.

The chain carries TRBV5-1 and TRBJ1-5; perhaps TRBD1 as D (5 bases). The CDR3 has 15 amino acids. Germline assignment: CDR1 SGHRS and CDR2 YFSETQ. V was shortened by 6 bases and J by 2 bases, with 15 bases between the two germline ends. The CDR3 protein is CASKLGLQGNQPQHF. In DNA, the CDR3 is TGCGCCAGCAAGCTTGGATTACAGGGCAATCAGCCCCAGCATTTT.

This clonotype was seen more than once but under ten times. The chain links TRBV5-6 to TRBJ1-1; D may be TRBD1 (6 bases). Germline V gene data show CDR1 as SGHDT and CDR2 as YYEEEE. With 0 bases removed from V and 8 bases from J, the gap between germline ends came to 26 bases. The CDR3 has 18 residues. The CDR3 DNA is TGTGCCAGCAGCTTGGGGCTTCGGACAGTCCGGCGAAAGGGGGAAGCTTTCTTT. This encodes CASSLGLRTVRRKGEAFF.

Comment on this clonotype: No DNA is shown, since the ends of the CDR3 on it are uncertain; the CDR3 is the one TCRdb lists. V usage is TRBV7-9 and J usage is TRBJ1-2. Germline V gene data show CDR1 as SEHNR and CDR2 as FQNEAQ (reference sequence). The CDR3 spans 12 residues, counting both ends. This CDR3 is CALRAGEDGYTF.

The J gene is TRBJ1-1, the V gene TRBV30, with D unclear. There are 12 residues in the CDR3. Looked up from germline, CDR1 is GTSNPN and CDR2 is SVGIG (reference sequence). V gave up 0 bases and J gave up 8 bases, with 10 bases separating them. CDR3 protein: CAWSVSRQEAFF. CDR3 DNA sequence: TGTGCCTGGAGTGTATCGCGGCAGGAAGCTTTCTTT.

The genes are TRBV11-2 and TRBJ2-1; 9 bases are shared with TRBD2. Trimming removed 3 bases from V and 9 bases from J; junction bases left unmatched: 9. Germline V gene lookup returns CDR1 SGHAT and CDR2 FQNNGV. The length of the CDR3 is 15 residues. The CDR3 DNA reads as TGTGCCAGCAGCTTTGGGCTAGCGGGGCACATTGAGCAGTTCTTC. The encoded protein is CASSFGLAGHIEQFF. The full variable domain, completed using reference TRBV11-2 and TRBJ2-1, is EAGVAQSPRYKIIEKRQSVAFWCNPISGHATLYWYQQILGQGPKLLIQFQNNGVVDDSQLPKDRFSAERLKGVDSTLKIQPAKLEDSAVYLCASSFGLAGHIEQFFGPGTRLTVL.

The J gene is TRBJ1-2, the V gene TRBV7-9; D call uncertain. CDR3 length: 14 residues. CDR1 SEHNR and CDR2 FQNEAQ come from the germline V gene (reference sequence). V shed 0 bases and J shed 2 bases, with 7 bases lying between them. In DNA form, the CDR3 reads TGTGCCAGCAGCTTAGCCGGACGGAACTATGGCTACACCTTC. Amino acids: CASSLAGRNYGYTF.

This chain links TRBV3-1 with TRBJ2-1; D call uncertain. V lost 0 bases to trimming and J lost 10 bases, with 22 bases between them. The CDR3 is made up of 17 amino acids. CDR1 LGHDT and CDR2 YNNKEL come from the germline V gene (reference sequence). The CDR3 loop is CASSQEAVERLNREQFF. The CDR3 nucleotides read TGTGCCAGCAGCCAAGAGGCCGTAGAGCGTCTAAATAGGGAGCAGTTCTTC.

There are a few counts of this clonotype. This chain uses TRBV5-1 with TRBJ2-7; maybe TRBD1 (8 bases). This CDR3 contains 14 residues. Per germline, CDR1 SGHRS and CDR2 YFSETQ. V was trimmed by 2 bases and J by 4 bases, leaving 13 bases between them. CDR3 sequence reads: CASSLQGEGYEQYF. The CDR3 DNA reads TGCGCCAGCAGCTTACAGGGGGAGGGATACGAGCAGTACTTC.

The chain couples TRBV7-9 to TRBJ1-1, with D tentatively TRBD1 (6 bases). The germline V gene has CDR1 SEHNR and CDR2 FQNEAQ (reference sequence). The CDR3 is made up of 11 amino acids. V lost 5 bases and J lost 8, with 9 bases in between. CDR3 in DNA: TGTGCCAGCAGCGTTGACAGGGAAGCTTTCTTT. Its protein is CASSVDREAFF.

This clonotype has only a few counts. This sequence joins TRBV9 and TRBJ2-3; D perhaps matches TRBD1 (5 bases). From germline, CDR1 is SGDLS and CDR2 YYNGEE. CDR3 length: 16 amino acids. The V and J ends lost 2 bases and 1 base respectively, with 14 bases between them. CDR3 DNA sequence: TGTGCCAGCAGCGTCACCCAGGGTTTGCGCACAGATACGCAGTATTTT. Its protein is CASSVTQGLRTDTQYF.

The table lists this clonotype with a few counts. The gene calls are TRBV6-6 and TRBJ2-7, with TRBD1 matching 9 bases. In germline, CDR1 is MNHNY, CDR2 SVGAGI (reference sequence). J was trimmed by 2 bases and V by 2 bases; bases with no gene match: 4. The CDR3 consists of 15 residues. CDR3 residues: CASSYQTGGPYEQYF. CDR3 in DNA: TGTGCCAGCAGTTACCAGACAGGGGGGCCCTACGAGCAGTACTTC.